This T cell receptor beta chain was captured in a study of cytomegalovirus exposure and HLA in healthy donors. As to this clone: Its antigen remains unknown.

PCR used 60 Vbeta primers and 13 Jbeta primers. TCRdb's table, derived via immunoSEQ multiplex PCR, lists solely in-frame clones and lacks some. The sample lists about 50,000 clones; around 70% were seen once. This CDR3 has 18 amino acids. CDR1 SQVTM and CDR2 ANQGSEA come from the germline V gene. Between the trimmed V and J ends, which lost 6 bases and 0 bases, there was a span of 27 bases. General observations from the study: CMV serostatus was the only immune exposure information that was available. One later analysis reportedly identified an Asian-associated ancestry cluster that showed fewer N-insertions than the roughly 720-donor mean. Relative to equally common others, HLA-associated TCR beta chains showed greater clonal expansion in a later analysis.

The TCR was taken from a woman in her forties or fifties in good health and CMV-seronegative. This rearrangement joins TRBV29-1 to TRBJ2-7; a weak D match, TRBD2 (6 bases). Sequencing used PBMCs. Written as DNA, the CDR3 is TGCAGCGTGGCGATTGGGGGTCGGGACTCCTCAAGCTCCTACGAGCAGTACTTC. Protein: CSVAIGGRDSSSSYEQYF.